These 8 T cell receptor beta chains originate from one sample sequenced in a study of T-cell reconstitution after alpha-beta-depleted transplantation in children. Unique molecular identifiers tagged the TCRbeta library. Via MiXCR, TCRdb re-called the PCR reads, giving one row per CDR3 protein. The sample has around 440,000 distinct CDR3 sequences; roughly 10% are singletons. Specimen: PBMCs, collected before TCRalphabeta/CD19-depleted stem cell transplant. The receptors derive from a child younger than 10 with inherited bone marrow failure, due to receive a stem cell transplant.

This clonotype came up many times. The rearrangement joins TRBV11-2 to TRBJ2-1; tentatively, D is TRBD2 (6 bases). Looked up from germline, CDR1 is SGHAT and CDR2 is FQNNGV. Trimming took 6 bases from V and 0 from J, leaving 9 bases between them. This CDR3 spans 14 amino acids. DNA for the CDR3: TGTGCCAGCAGTTTCGGGAGCTCCTACAATGAGCAGTTCTTC. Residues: CASSFGSSYNEQFF.

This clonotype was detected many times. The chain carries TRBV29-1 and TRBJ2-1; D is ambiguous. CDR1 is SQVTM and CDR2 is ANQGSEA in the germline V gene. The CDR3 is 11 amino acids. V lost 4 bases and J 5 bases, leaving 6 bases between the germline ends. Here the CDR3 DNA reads TGCAGCGTTGGGCAGAACAATGAGCAGTTCTTC. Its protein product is CSVGQNNEQFF.

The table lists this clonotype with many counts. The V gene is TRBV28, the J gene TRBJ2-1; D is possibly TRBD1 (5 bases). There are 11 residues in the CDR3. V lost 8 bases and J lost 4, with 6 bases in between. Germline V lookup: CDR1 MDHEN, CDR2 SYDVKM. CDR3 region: CASDSYNEQFF. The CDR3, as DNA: TGTGCCAGCGACAGTTACAATGAGCAGTTCTTC.

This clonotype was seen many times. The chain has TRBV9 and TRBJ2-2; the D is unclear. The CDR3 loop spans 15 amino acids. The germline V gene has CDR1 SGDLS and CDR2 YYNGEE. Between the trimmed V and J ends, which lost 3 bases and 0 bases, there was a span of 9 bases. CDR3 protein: CASSEYSTNTGELFF. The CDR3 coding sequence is TGTGCCAGCAGCGAATACTCGACGAACACCGGGGAGCTGTTTTTT.

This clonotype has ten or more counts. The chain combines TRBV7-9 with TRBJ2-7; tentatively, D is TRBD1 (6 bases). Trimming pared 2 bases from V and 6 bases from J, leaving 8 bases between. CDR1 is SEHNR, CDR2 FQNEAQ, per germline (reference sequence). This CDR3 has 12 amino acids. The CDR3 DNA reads TGTGCCAGCAGCTTATTGGGGGCCGAGCAGTACTTC. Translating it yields CASSLLGAEQYF.

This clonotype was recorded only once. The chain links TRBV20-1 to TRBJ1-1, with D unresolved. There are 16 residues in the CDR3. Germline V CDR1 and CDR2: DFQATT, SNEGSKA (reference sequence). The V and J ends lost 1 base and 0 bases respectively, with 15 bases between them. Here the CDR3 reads CSARAPSEGMNTEAFF. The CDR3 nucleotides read TGCAGTGCTAGAGCCCCTTCGGAGGGCATGAACACTGAAGCTTTCTTT.

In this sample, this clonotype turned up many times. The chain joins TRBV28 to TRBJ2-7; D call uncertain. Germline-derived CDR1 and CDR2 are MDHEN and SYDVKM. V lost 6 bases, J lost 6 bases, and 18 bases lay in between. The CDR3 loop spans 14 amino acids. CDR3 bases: TGTGCCAGCAGCCCCCTCGTCCCGATCCCCGAGCAGTACTTC. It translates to CASSPLVPIPEQYF.

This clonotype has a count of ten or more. The CDR3 reads CASSLDTGVETQYF. In nucleotides, the CDR3 is TGCGCCAGCAGCTTGGATACGGGAGTTGAGACCCAGTACTTC. The chain combines TRBV5-1 with TRBJ2-5; possible D gene TRBD2, 6 bases. The CDR3 sequence is 14 residues long. Germline loops: CDR1 SGHRS, CDR2 YFSETQ. V was clipped by 0 bases and J by 5 bases, with 11 bases between them. Full variable domain (rest looked up from reference TRBV5-1 and TRBJ2-5): KAGVTQTPRYLIKTRGQQVTLSCSPISGHRSVSWYQQTPGQGLQFLFEYFSETQRNKGNFPGRFSGRQFSNSRSEMNVSTLELGDSALYLCASSLDTGVETQYFGPGTRLLVL.